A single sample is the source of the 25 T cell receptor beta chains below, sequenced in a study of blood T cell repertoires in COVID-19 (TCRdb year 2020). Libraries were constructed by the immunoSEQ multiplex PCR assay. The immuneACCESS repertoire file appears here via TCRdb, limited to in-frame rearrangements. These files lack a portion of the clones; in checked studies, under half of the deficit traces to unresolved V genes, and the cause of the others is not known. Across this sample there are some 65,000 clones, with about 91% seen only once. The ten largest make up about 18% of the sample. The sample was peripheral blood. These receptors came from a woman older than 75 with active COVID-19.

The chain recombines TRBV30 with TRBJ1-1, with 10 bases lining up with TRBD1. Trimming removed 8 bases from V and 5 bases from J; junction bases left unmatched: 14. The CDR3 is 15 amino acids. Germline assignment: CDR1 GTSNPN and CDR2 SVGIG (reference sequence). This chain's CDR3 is CAVNGDRGSYTEAFF. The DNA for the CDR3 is TGTGCCGTCAACGGGGACAGGGGAAGTTATACTGAAGCTTTCTTT.

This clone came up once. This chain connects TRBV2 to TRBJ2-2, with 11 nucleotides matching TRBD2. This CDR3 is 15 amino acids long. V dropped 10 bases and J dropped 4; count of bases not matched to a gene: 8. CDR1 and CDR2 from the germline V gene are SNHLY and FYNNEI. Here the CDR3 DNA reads TGTGCCATTGTGACTAGCGGGGCCGCCACCGGGGAGCTGTTTTTT. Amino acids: CAIVTSGAATGELFF.

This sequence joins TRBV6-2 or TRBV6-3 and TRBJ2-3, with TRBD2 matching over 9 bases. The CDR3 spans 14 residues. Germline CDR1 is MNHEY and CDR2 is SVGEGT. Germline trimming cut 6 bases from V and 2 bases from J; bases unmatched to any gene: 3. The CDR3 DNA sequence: TGTGCCAGCAGGCCTAGCGGGGACACAGATACGCAGTATTTT. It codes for CASRPSGDTDTQYF.

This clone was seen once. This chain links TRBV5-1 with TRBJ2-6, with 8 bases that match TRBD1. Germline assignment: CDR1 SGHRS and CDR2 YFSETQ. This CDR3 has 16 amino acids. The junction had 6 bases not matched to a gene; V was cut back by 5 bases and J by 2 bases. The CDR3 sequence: CASSYRGVPGANVLTF. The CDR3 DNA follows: TGCGCCAGCAGTTACAGGGGGGTCCCTGGGGCCAACGTCCTGACTTTC.

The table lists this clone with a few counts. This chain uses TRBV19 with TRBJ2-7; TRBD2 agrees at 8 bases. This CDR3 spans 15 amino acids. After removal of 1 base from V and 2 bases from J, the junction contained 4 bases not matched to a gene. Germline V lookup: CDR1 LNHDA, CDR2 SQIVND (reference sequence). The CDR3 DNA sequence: TGTGCCAGTAGTATAGTTTCGGGGGGGACCTACGAGCAGTACTTC. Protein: CASSIVSGGTYEQYF.

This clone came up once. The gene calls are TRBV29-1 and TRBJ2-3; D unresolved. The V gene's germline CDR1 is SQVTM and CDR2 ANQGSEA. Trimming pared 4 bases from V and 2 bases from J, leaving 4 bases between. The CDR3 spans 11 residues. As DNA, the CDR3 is TGCAGCGTTGCTTTCACAGATACGCAGTATTTT. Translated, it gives CSVAFTDTQYF.

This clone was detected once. The CDR3 spells CASRDPGLANYEQYF. The CDR3 DNA sequence: TGTGCCAGCAGAGACCCGGGACTAGCAAACTACGAGCAGTACTTC. The V call is TRBV2, the J call TRBJ2-7; 9 nucleotides line up with TRBD2. J lost 3 bases, V lost 6 bases, and 9 bases had no gene match. The CDR3 extends over 15 amino acids. From germline, CDR1 is SNHLY and CDR2 FYNNEI.

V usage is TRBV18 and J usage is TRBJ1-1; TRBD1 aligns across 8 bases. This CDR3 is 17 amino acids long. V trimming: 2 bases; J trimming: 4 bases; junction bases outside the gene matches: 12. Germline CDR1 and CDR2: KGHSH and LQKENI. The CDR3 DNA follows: TGTGCCAGCTCACCAATGCAGGGGGCGTACAAAAGCACTGAAGCTTTCTTT. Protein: CASSPMQGAYKSTEAFF. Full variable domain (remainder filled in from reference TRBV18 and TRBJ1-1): NAGVMQNPRHLVRRRGQEARLRCSPMKGHSHVYWYRQLPEEGLKFMVYLQKENIIDESGMPKERFSAEFPKEGPSILRIQQVVRGDSAAYFCASSPMQGAYKSTEAFFGQGTRLTVV.

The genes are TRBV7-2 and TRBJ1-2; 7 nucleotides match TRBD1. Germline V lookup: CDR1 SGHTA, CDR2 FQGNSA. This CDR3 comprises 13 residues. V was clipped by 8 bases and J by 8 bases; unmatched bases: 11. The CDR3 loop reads CASGTDRINGYTF. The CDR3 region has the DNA TGTGCCAGCGGTACGGACAGGATTAACGGCTACACCTTC.

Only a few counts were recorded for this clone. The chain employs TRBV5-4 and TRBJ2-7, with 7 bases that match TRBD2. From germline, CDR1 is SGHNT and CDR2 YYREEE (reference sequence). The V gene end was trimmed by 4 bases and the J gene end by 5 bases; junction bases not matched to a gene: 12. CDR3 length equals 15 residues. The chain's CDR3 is CASSNPSGSGDEQYF. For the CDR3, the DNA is TGTGCCAGCAGCAACCCTAGCGGCTCGGGGGACGAGCAGTACTTC.

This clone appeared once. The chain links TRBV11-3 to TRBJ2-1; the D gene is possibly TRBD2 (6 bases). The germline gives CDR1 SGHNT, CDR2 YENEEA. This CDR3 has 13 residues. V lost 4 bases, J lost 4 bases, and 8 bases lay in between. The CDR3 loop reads CASSSGTYNEQFF. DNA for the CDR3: TGTGCCAGCAGCTCCGGGACTTACAATGAGCAGTTCTTC.

CDR3 in amino acids: CASTPAGAGTEAFF. Here the CDR3 DNA reads TGTGCCAGCACGCCCGCGGGGGCGGGCACTGAAGCTTTCTTT. The V and J genes are TRBV27 and TRBJ1-1; D is perhaps TRBD1 (6 bases). Trimming left V 7 bases short and J 4 bases short, with 16 bases between. This CDR3 has 14 amino acids. Germline V gene lookup returns CDR1 MNHEY and CDR2 SMNVEV (reference sequence).

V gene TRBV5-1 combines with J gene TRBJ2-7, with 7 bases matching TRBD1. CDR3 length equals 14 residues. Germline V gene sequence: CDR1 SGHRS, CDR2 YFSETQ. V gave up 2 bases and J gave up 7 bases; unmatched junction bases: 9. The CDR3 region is CASSFYMDRPEQYF. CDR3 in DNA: TGCGCCAGCAGCTTTTACATGGACAGGCCGGAGCAGTACTTC. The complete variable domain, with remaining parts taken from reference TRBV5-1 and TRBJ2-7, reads KAGVTQTPRYLIKTRGQQVTLSCSPISGHRSVSWYQQTPGQGLQFLFEYFSETQRNKGNFPGRFSGRQFSNSRSEMNVSTLELGDSALYLCASSFYMDRPEQYFGPGTRLTVT.

Here the CDR3 DNA reads TGTGCCAGCAGCCCCGACAGCAACTATGGCTACACCTTC. Protein sequence: CASSPDSNYGYTF. The genes are TRBV6-5 and TRBJ1-2; weak D call: TRBD1 (5 bases). The germline V gene encodes CDR1 MNHEY and CDR2 SVGAGI. The CDR3 is made up of 13 amino acids. Trimming left V 6 bases short and J 2 bases short, with 10 bases between.

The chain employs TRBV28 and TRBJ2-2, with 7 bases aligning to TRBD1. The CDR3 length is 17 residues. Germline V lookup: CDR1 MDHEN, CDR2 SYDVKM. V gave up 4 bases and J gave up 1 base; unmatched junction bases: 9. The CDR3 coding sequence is TGTGCCAGCAGTTACCCGGCAGGGGGTTGGAACACCGGGGAGCTGTTTTTT. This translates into CASSYPAGGWNTGELFF. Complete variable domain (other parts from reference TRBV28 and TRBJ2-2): DVKVTQSSRYLVKRTGEKVFLECVQDMDHENMFWYRQDPGLGLRLIYFSYDVKMKEKGDIPEGYSVSREKKERFSLILESASTNQTSMYLCASSYPAGGWNTGELFFGEGSRLTVL.

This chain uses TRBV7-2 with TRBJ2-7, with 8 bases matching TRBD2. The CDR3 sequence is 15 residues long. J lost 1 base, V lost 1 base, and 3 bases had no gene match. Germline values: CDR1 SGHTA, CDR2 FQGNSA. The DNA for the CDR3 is TGTGCCAGCAGCTTAGTACGGGGGGGGTCCTACGAGCAGTACTTC. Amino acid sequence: CASSLVRGGSYEQYF.

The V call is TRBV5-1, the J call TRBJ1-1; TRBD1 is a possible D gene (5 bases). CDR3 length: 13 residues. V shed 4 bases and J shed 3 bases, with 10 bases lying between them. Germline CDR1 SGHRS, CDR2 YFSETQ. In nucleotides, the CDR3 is TGCGCCAGCAGCCAACAGGCTCACACTGAAGCTTTCTTT. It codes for CASSQQAHTEAFF. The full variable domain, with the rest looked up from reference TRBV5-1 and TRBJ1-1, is KAGVTQTPRYLIKTRGQQVTLSCSPISGHRSVSWYQQTPGQGLQFLFEYFSETQRNKGNFPGRFSGRQFSNSRSEMNVSTLELGDSALYLCASSQQAHTEAFFGQGTRLTVV.

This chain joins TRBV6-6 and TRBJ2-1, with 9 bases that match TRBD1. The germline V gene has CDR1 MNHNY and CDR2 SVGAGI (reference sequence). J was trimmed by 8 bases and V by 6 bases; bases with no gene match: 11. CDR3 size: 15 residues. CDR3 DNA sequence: TGTGCCAGCAGCCCTCCGGGACAGGGAGGTCATGAGCAGTTCTTC. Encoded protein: CASSPPGQGGHEQFF.

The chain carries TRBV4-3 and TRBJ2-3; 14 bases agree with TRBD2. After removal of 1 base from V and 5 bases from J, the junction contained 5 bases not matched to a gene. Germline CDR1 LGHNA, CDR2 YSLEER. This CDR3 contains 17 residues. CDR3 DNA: TGCGCCAGCAGCCAAGGACGACTAGCGGGGGGGAAAGATACGCAGTATTTT. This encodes CASSQGRLAGGKDTQYF.

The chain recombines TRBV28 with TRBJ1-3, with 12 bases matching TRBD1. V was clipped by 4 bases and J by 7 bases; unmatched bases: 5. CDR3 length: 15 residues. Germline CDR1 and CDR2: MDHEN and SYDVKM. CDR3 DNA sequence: TGTGCCAGCAGTTCACCGGGACAGGGGGCGAACACCATATATTTT. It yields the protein CASSSPGQGANTIYF. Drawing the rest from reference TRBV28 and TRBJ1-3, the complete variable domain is DVKVTQSSRYLVKRTGEKVFLECVQDMDHENMFWYRQDPGLGLRLIYFSYDVKMKEKGDIPEGYSVSREKKERFSLILESASTNQTSMYLCASSSPGQGANTIYFGEGSWLTVV.

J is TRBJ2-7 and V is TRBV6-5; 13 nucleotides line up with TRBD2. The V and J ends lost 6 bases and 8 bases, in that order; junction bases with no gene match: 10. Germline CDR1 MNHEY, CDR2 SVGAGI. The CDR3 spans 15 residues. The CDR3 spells CASRPLTSGGAKQYF. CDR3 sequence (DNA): TGTGCCAGCAGGCCGTTAACTAGCGGGGGGGCGAAGCAGTACTTC.

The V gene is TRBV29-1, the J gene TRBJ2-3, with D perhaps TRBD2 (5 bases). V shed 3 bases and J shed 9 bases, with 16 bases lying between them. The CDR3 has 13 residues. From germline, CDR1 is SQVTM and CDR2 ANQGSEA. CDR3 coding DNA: TGCAGCGTTGATCCGGAGGCTGGCGGAACGCAGTATTTT. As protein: CSVDPEAGGTQYF.

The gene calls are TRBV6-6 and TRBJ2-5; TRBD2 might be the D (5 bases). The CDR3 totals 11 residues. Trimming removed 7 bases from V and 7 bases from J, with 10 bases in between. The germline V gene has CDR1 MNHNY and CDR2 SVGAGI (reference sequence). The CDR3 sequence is CASTGLGTQYF. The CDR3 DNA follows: TGTGCCAGCACCGGACTTGGGACCCAGTACTTC.

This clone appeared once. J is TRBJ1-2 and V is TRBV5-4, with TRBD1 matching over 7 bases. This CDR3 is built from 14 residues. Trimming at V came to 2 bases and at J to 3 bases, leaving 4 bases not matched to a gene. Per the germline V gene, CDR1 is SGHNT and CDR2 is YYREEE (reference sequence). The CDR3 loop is CASSFTGEDYGYTF. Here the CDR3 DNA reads TGTGCCAGCAGCTTTACAGGGGAGGACTATGGCTACACCTTC.

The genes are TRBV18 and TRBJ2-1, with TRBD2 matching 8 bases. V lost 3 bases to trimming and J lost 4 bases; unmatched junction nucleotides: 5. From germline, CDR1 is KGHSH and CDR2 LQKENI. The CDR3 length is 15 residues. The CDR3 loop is CASSPNGGGYNEQFF. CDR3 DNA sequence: TGTGCCAGCTCACCTAACGGGGGGGGTTACAATGAGCAGTTCTTC.